This paragraph reports one TCR beta chain. What it recognizes is unknown. Here immunoSEQ multiplex PCR was the method, and the copy in TCRdb shows in-frame clones only, minus some. Counted here are approximately 300,000 clones, about nine tenths occurring once; the ten biggest clones make up about 0.8%. This specimen comes from a study of cytomegalovirus exposure and HLA in healthy donors. Study details: It was reported in a later analysis that the same platform had been used for the 120 or so validation repertoires as for the approximately 670 first-cohort repertoires. General study points: Roughly 170 TCR beta chains were listed as cytomegalovirus-associated.

Germline lookup yields CDR1 SNHLY and CDR2 FYNNEI. The length of the CDR3 is 14 residues. Trimming took 9 bases from V and 6 from J, leaving 17 bases between them. The source is a young woman in good health and CMV-seronegative. Sample: PBMCs. The chain joins TRBV2 to TRBJ2-2, with D maybe TRBD2 (5 bases). The CDR3 loop reads CARKFREGPGELFF. CDR3 bases: TGTGCCAGAAAGTTCAGAGAGGGCCCCGGGGAGCTGTTTTTT.